Sequencing of this T cell receptor beta chain was carried out in a study of Graves' ophthalmopathy and Graves' hyperthyroidism. The study, taken as a whole, reports: Progression of ophthalmopathy was predicted by the model with roughly 68% sensitivity and just over 72% specificity.

This CDR3 contains 15 residues. The trim removed 4 bases at V and 9 bases at J, leaving 13 bases unmatched. CDR1 is WSHSY, CDR2 SAAADI, per germline. This clonotype was observed many times. As yet, its antigen is unknown. Amplified material comprised TCR beta CDR3 regions derived from RNA transcripts. RT-PCR in the first round used HTBI primers; a second-round multiplex PCR followed. TCRdb passed the multiplex PCR reads through MiXCR, listing each CDR3 protein once. The sample contains 650,000 to 900,000 distinct CDR3 sequences, roughly 41% of which appear only once. Other autoimmune diseases, uncontrolled infections, pregnancy or lactation led to the exclusion of patients.

The chain is built from TRBV10-2 and TRBJ1-2; TRBD1 aligns across 8 bases. Sequencing was done on a sample of peripheral blood. The receptor comes from an adult man with Graves' ophthalmopathy. For the CDR3, the DNA is TGCGCCAGCAGTGGGGTTCGACAGGGGACTAGAAGCTACACCTTC. Translation: CASSGVRQGTRSYTF.